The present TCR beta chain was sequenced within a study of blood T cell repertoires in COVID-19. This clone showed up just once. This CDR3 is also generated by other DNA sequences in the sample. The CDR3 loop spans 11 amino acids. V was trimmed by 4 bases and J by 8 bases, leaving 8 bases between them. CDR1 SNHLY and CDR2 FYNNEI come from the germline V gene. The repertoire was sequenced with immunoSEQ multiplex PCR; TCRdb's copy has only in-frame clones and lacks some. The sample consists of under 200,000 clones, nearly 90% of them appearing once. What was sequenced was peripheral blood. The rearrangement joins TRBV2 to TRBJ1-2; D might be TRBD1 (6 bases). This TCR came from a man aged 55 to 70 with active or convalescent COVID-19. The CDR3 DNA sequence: TGTGCCAGCAGTGCGGGGGGCGGCTACACCTTC. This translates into CASSAGGGYTF.